Detailed here is one T cell receptor beta chain. Its antigen is as yet unknown. TCRdb's table, derived via immunoSEQ multiplex PCR, lists solely in-frame clones and lacks some. The sample has about 94,000 clones; over 75% are singletons. Germline lookup yields CDR1 SNHLY and CDR2 FYNNEI. The junction had 11 bases not matched to a gene; V was cut back by 4 bases and J by 7 bases. The CDR3 is made up of 17 amino acids. This record belongs to a study of OX40 agonist ivuxolimab in advanced cancers. Overall study: Age averaged 60 years (range about 23 to 85), and 82.7% were male. Whole-study findings and limits: By week 6 at 0.1 to 3.0 mg/kg, blood CD4+ and CD8+ T cells had expanded clonally. The study found that CD8+ T cells averaged more expanded clones than CD4+.

Sequences were derived from CD4+ or CD8+ T cells sorted from blood, sampled in a trial of the OX40 agonist ivuxolimab. The sequence derives from an adult with an advanced solid tumor such as melanoma, head and neck, liver or kidney cancer. The chain links TRBV2 to TRBJ2-7, with 15 bases that match TRBD2. The CDR3: CASSAPGLAGGLDEQYF. Here the CDR3 DNA reads TGTGCCAGCAGTGCCCCGGGACTAGCGGGGGGCTTGGATGAGCAGTACTTC.